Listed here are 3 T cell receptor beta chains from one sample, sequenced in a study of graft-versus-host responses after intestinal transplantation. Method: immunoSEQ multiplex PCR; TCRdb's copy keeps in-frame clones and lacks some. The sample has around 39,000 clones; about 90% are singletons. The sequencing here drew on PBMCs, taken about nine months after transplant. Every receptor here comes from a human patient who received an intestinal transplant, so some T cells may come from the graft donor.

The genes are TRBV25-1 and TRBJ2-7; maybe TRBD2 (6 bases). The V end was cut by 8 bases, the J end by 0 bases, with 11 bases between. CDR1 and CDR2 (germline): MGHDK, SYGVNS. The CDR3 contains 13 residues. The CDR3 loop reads CASGGRISYEQYF. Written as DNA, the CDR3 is TGTGCCAGCGGGGGGAGGATCTCCTACGAGCAGTACTTC.

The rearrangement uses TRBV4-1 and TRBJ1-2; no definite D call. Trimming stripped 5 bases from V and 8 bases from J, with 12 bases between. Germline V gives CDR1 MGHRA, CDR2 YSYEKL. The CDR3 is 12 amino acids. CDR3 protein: CASSAEGGGYTF. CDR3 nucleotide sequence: TGCGCCAGCAGCGCCGAGGGAGGAGGCTACACCTTC.

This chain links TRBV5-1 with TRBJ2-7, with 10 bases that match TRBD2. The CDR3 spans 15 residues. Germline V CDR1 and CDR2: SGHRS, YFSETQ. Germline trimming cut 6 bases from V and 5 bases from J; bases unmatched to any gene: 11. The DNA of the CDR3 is TGCGCCAGCAACCGGGAGCGGGGGGGCCACCACGAGCAGTACTTC. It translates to CASNRERGGHHEQYF.